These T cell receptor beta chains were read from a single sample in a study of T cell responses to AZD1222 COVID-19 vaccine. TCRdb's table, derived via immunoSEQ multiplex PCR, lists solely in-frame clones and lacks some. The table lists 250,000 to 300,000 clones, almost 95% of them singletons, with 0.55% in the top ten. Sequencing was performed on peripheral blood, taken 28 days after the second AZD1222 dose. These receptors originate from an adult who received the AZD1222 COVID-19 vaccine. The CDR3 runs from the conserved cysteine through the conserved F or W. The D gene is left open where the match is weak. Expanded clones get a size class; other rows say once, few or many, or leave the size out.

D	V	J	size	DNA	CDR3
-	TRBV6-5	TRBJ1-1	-	TGTGCCAGCAGTTACTCGTGGGGAGGGACTGAAGCTTTCTTT	CASSYSWGGTEAFF
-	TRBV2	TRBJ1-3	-	TGTGCCAGCAGTGATAGCAGGACCAACACCATATATTTT	CASSDSRTNTIYF
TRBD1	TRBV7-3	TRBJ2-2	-	TGTGCCAGCAGCCTCAACCGGGACAGGGCTTACACCGGGGAGCTGTTTTTT	CASSLNRDRAYTGELFF
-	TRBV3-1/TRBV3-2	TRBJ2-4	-	TGTGCCAGCAGCCAAGACCTAGCCAAAAACATTCAGTACTTC	CASSQDLAKNIQYF
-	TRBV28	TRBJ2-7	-	TGTGCCAGCAGTCGGACGGTCTCCTACGAGCAGTACTTC	CASSRTVSYEQYF
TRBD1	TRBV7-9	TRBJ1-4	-	TGTGCCAGCAGCCAACGACAGGGTACGGGTGAAAAACTGTTTTTT	CASSQRQGTGEKLFF
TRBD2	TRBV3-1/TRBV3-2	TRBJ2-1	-	TGTGCCAGCAGCTTAGGGACTAGCGGGAGGGCCGATAATGAGCAGTTCTTC	CASSLGTSGRADNEQFF
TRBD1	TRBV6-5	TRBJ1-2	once	TGTGCCAGCAGGGGGGACAGGTGGGGATATGGCTACACCTTC	CASRGDRWGYGYTF
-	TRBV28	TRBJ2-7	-	TGTGCCAGCAGCCCTCTGGAATGGACTACTTACGAGCAGTACTTC	CASSPLEWTTYEQYF
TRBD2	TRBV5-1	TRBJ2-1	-	TGCGCCAGCAGCTTGTTAGCGGGACGAGGAGGGGAGCAGTTCTTC	CASSLLAGRGGEQFF
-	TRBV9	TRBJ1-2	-	TGTGCCAGCAGCGTAGGTCAGGGTCGGGGCTACACCTTC	CASSVGQGRGYTF
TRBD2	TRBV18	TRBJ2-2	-	TGTGCCAGCTCACCCGAAACTAGCGGGAGCAGCGGGGAGCTGTTTTTT	CASSPETSGSSGELFF
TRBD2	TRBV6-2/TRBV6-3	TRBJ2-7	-	TGTGCCAGCAGTTACCAGATAGCGGGAGCCGACTACGAGCAGTACTTC	CASSYQIAGADYEQYF
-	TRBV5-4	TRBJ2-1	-	TGTGCCAGCAGCCATGCCCACTTAGCCCGGGATGAGCAGTTCTTC	CASSHAHLARDEQFF
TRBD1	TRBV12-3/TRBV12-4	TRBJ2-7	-	TGTGCCAGCAGTTTGGGACAGACCTACGAGCAGTACTTC	CASSLGQTYEQYF
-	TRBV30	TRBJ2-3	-	TGTGCCTGGAGTCCAACATCCCATACGCAGTATTTT	CAWSPTSHTQYF
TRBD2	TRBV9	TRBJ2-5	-	TGTGCCAGCAGCGTAGGAGGACTAGCGGGGGAAGAGACCCAGTACTTC	CASSVGGLAGEETQYF
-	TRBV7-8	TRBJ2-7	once	TGTGCCAGCAGCTGGGGCCAGGGCTACGAGCAGTACTTC	CASSWGQGYEQYF
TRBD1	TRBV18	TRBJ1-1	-	TGTGCCAGCTCACCAGCATCAGGGGGGAACACTGAAGCTTTCTTT	CASSPASGGNTEAFF
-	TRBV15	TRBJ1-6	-	TGTGCCACCAGCCCTAATCCGGACCCCGATTCACCCCTCCACTTT	CATSPNPDPDSPLHF